These 16 T cell receptor beta chains share one sample of origin, sequenced in a study of cytomegalovirus exposure and HLA in healthy donors. The PCR employed 60 Vbeta primers together with 13 Jbeta primers. Profiling relied on immunoSEQ multiplex PCR, and the TCRdb table lists in-frame clones only, not all of them. The sample gives 150,000 to 200,000 clones, about 86% of which show up once; around 2.1% is in the top ten. The sample consisted of PBMCs. These receptors were obtained from a woman aged 18-29 years in good health and CMV-seropositive.

This clone was found a few times. This chain joins TRBV27 and TRBJ2-7, with D perhaps TRBD1 (5 bases). The CDR3 has 13 amino acids. Germline V lookup: CDR1 MNHEY, CDR2 SMNVEV (reference sequence). Between the trimmed V and J ends, which lost 4 bases and 8 bases, there was a span of 15 bases. For the CDR3, the DNA is TGTGCCAGCAGTTCCACACGCGACAGAAAGCAGTACGTC. Protein product: CASSSTRDRKQYV.

V gene TRBV9 combines with J gene TRBJ2-6; 9 bases fit TRBD1. CDR3 length: 18 residues. The germline V gene has CDR1 SGDLS and CDR2 YYNGEE. J lost 4 bases, V lost 2 bases, and 10 bases had no gene match. For the CDR3, the DNA is TGTGCCAGCAGCGTGGACAGGGGCCAGCTTGTGGGGGCCAACGTCCTGACTTTC. Encoded protein: CASSVDRGQLVGANVLTF. The full variable domain, rest sourced from reference TRBV9 and TRBJ2-6, is DSGVTQTPKHLITATGQRVTLRCSPRSGDLSVYWYQQSLDQGLQFLIQYYNGEERAKGNILERFSAQQFPDLHSELNLSSLELGDSALYFCASSVDRGQLVGANVLTFGAGSRLTVL.

The chain links TRBV7-7 to TRBJ2-2; no clear D gene. The CDR3 consists of 14 residues. Germline V gene sequence: CDR1 SSHAT, CDR2 FNYEAQ (reference sequence). V lost 8 bases to trimming and J lost 5 bases, with 15 bases between them. CDR3 residues: CASSSEYLTGELFF. The CDR3 nucleotides read TGTGCCAGCTCATCCGAGTATTTAACCGGGGAGCTGTTTTTT. The full variable domain, completed using reference TRBV7-7 and TRBJ2-2, is GAGVSQSPRYKVTKRGQDVTLRCDPISSHATLYWYQQALGQGPEFLTYFNYEAQPDKSGLPSDRFSAERPEGSISTLTIQRTEQRDSAMYRCASSSEYLTGELFFGEGSRLTVL.

The CDR3 nucleotides are TGCGCCAGCAGCCAAGCGGGCGAGGGACTAGTAGGTACCGGGGAGCTGTTTTTT. Amino acids: CASSQAGEGLVGTGELFF. The V call is TRBV4-1, the J call TRBJ2-2; 8 bases are shared with TRBD2. The CDR3 is 18 amino acids. Trimming took 1 base from V and 5 from J; bases not matched to a gene: 12. CDR1 is MGHRA, CDR2 YSYEKL, per germline.

The chain recombines TRBV5-4 with TRBJ2-2, with 11 bases fitting TRBD2. The CDR3 is 16 amino acids. Trimming cost V 4 bases and J 4 bases; bases outside gene matches: 6. Germline V gene data show CDR1 as SGHNT and CDR2 as YYREEE (reference sequence). The CDR3 loop reads CASSRSTSGATGELFF. The CDR3 region has the DNA TGTGCCAGCAGCCGATCGACTAGCGGGGCCACCGGGGAGCTGTTTTTT.

The V call is TRBV19, the J call TRBJ1-6; TRBD1 might be the D (6 bases). V dropped 7 bases and J dropped 10 bases, with 17 bases sitting between them. CDR3 length: 14 residues. From germline, CDR1 is LNHDA and CDR2 SQIVND (reference sequence). CDR3 sequence: CASTPGGGRSPLHF. The CDR3 coding sequence is TGTGCCAGTACCCCCGGGGGGGGCCGGTCACCCCTCCACTTT.

The count of this clone is one. This chain links TRBV27 with TRBJ1-4; D gene unclear. The CDR3 is made up of 15 amino acids. In germline, CDR1 is MNHEY, CDR2 SMNVEV (reference sequence). V shed 6 bases and J shed 5 bases, with 16 bases lying between them. Here the CDR3 DNA reads TGTGCCAGCAGCCACGAAGTTGGGCAGAATGAAAAACTGTTTTTT. Protein: CASSHEVGQNEKLFF. Variable domain in full (rest from reference TRBV27 and TRBJ1-4): EAQVTQNPRYLITVTGKKLTVTCSQNMNHEYMSWYRQDPGLGLRQIYYSMNVEVTDKGDVPEGYKVSRKEKRNFPLILESPSPNQTSLYFCASSHEVGQNEKLFFGSGTQLSVL.

In this sample, this clone turned up a few times. The V call is TRBV6-5, the J call TRBJ2-2; a weak D match, TRBD1 (6 bases). Germline CDR1 MNHEY, CDR2 SVGAGI. V was trimmed by 6 bases and J by 0 bases, leaving 8 bases between them. The CDR3 loop spans 14 amino acids. The DNA for the CDR3 is TGTGCCAGCAGCGGACAGCCGAACACCGGGGAGCTGTTTTTT. Translated: CASSGQPNTGELFF.

The CDR3 nucleotides are TGCGCCAGCAGCCAAGTCCCGGGGTCGAACACTGAAGCTTTCTTT. Translated: CASSQVPGSNTEAFF. J is TRBJ1-1 and V is TRBV4-1; D remains ambiguous. CDR3 length: 15 amino acids. The germline V gene has CDR1 MGHRA and CDR2 YSYEKL. V lost 1 base to trimming and J lost 1 base, with 10 bases between them.

The chain is built from TRBV19 and TRBJ1-3; weak D call: TRBD1 (6 bases). Trimming shortened V by 6 bases and J by 8 bases, and 14 bases separated the two germline ends. The CDR3 is made up of 13 amino acids. CDR1 is LNHDA, CDR2 SQIVND, per germline (reference sequence). This chain's CDR3 is CASRTQGSHTIYF. The CDR3 coding sequence is TGTGCCAGTAGGACTCAGGGGTCCCACACCATATATTTT. The full variable domain, rest sourced from reference TRBV19 and TRBJ1-3, is DGGITQSPKYLFRKEGQNVTLSCEQNLNHDAMYWYRQDPGQGLRLIYYSQIVNDFQKGDIAEGYSVSREKKESFPLTVTSAQKNPTAFYLCASRTQGSHTIYFGEGSWLTVV.

The CDR3 DNA follows: TGTGCCAGCAGCTTAACCCAGGGTATGAGTTCACCCCTCCACTTT. This gives the protein CASSLTQGMSSPLHF. The chain recombines TRBV7-3 with TRBJ1-6; possibly TRBD1 for D (5 bases). V lost 0 bases to trimming and J lost 9 bases, with 12 bases between them. The CDR3 has 15 amino acids. Germline assignment: CDR1 SGHTA and CDR2 FQGTGA.

This clone was counted a single time. The conserved final phenylalanine or tryptophan is absent from the CDR3, which likely points to a read error. The DNA is omitted, as the CDR3 cannot be located on it reliably, and the CDR3 follows TCRdb's listing. The rearrangement links TRBV7-4 to TRBJ1-6. Germline V gene data show CDR1 as SGHVT and CDR2 as SQSDAQ. The CDR3 is 15 amino acids in total, end residues counted. The chain's CDR3 is CASSLVPPHRSSQFC.

The genes are TRBV6-4 and TRBJ1-2; TRBD1 might be the D (5 bases). The CDR3 consists of 13 residues. Per germline, CDR1 MRHNA and CDR2 SNTAGT. Deletions cut 0 bases from V and 7 bases from J, with 9 bases between. DNA of the CDR3: TGTGCCAGCAGTGACTCTAGGGGTAGTGGCTACACCTTC. It encodes CASSDSRGSGYTF.

CDR3 bases: TGTGCCAGCAGTAGAACCGGACAGGGGGCTGGCTACACCTTC. Translation gives CASSRTGQGAGYTF. The chain combines TRBV2 with TRBJ1-2; 11 nucleotides line up with TRBD1. In germline, CDR1 is SNHLY, CDR2 FYNNEI. The CDR3 is made up of 14 amino acids. The ends lost 5 bases at V and 7 bases at J; junction bases unmatched: 6.

This clone was counted a few times. V is TRBV28 and J is TRBJ1-1; possibly TRBD1 for D (6 bases). Germline values: CDR1 MDHEN, CDR2 SYDVKM. This CDR3 is built from 14 residues. The germline V and J ends were trimmed by 6 bases and 1 base, with 12 bases remaining between them. The CDR3 is CASSYLTGNTEAFF. CDR3 bases: TGTGCCAGCAGCTATTTGACAGGGAACACTGAAGCTTTCTTT.

V and J are TRBV5-1 and TRBJ2-1, with D perhaps matching TRBD1 (6 bases). The germline V gene encodes CDR1 SGHRS and CDR2 YFSETQ. V was trimmed by 4 bases and J by 6 bases, leaving 11 bases between them. The CDR3 totals 13 residues. This chain's CDR3 is CASSQDSTNEQFF. The CDR3 nucleotides read TGCGCCAGCAGCCAGGACAGTACCAATGAGCAGTTCTTC.